These 32 T cell receptor beta chains originate from one sample sequenced in a study of T cell repertoires in cytomegalovirus infection. TCRdb reprocessed the reads via MiXCR and lists one record per CDR3 protein. The data hold over 100,000 distinct CDR3 sequences, with more than 15% observed a single time. Sequenced sample: PBMCs. Receptors were obtained from a human donor in good health (CMV status not recorded). Some clones in this sample may be carry-over from other donors' samples.

This clonotype was picked up many times. Here the CDR3 DNA reads TGTGCCAGCAGCCCCCAAACGGTGCTAAACACCGGGGAGCTGTTTTTT. Translated: CASSPQTVLNTGELFF. The chain uses TRBV7-2 and TRBJ2-2; no firm D call. Per the germline V gene, CDR1 is SGHTA and CDR2 is FQGNSA. V lost 5 bases and J 2 bases, leaving 15 bases between the germline ends. The CDR3 consists of 16 residues.

The J gene is TRBJ2-7, the V gene TRBV28; D gene unclear. The CDR3 has 14 amino acids. Trimming took 3 bases from V and 2 from J, leaving 11 bases between them. In germline, CDR1 is MDHEN, CDR2 SYDVKM. The CDR3 nucleotides are TGTGCCAGCAGTTTGCCCAGGATCCCCTACGAGCAGTACTTC. Protein: CASSLPRIPYEQYF.

The rearrangement links TRBV20-1 to TRBJ2-7; weak D call: TRBD2 (6 bases). The CDR3 length is 12 residues. V shed 0 bases and J shed 9 bases, with 12 bases lying between them. Looked up from germline, CDR1 is DFQATT and CDR2 is SNEGSKA (reference sequence). CDR3 residues: CSARDSGVRQYF. The CDR3 DNA is TGCAGTGCTAGAGATTCGGGGGTCAGGCAGTACTTC.

This chain uses TRBV4-3 with TRBJ2-5; maybe TRBD2 (6 bases). Germline V gene lookup returns CDR1 LGHNA and CDR2 YSLEER. The CDR3 has 15 residues. Trimming stripped 0 bases from V and 5 bases from J, with 13 bases between. This chain's CDR3 is CASSQERRGWETQYF. CDR3 bases: TGCGCCAGCAGCCAAGAAAGGAGGGGCTGGGAGACCCAGTACTTC.

This clonotype has more than one count but fewer than ten. The gene calls are TRBV29-1 and TRBJ2-5; D is unresolved. Per germline, CDR1 SQVTM and CDR2 ANQGSEA. Trimming cost V 6 bases and J 2 bases, with 4 bases left between them. The CDR3 has 10 amino acids. The CDR3 region has the DNA TGCAGCGTCAAACAAGAGACCCAGTACTTC. Translating it yields CSVKQETQYF.

Concerning this clonotype: This may be a read error: a much more frequent sequence differs by one nucleotide. The J gene is TRBJ2-3, the V gene TRBV7-2; D could derive from TRBD1 or TRBD2 (5 bases each). V lost 7 bases and J 3 bases, leaving 14 bases between the germline ends. This CDR3 comprises 14 residues. Germline V gene sequence: CDR1 SGHTA, CDR2 FQGNSA. This CDR3 is CASNGDPGTDTQYF. Written as DNA, the CDR3 is TGTGCCAGCAATGGGGACCCGGGGACAGATACGCAGTATTTT. The full variable domain, in which reference TRBV7-2 and TRBJ2-3 provide the parts outside the CDR3, is GAGVSQSPSNKVTEKGKDVELRCDPISGHTALYWYRQSLGQGLEFLIYFQGNSAPDKSGLPSDRFSAERTGGSVSTLTIQRTQQEDSAVYLCASNGDPGTDTQYFGPGTRLTVL.

This clonotype has a count of ten or more. The chain employs TRBV7-2 and TRBJ2-5, with 7 bases aligning to TRBD2. CDR1 SGHTA and CDR2 FQGNSA come from the germline V gene. The CDR3 loop spans 15 amino acids. The V gene end was trimmed by 4 bases and the J gene end by 7 bases; junction bases not matched to a gene: 12. The CDR3 protein is CASSSGGGPTGTQYF. CDR3 DNA: TGTGCCAGCAGCTCGGGGGGAGGACCAACGGGGACCCAGTACTTC.

The genes are TRBV5-6 and TRBJ2-2; D call uncertain. This CDR3 contains 13 residues. Germline CDR1 is SGHDT and CDR2 is YYEEEE. V was shortened by 1 base and J by 4 bases, with 5 bases between the two germline ends. The CDR3 DNA sequence: TGTGCCAGCAGCTTGAGGGTCACCGGGGAGCTGTTTTTT. Translating it yields CASSLRVTGELFF. The complete variable domain, with remaining parts taken from reference TRBV5-6 and TRBJ2-2, reads DAGVTQSPTHLIKTRGQQVTLRCSPKSGHDTVSWYQQALGQGPQFIFQYYEEEERQRGNFPDRFSGHQFPNYSSELNVNALLLGDSALYLCASSLRVTGELFFGEGSRLTVL.

For this clonotype: A single base separates this from a much larger clone, so it may be a read error. V and J are TRBV12-3 or TRBV12-4 and TRBJ1-5; 7 bases align to TRBD1. The CDR3 is 16 residues long. CDR3 in DNA: TGTGCCAGCAGTTTGAGGACAGGCAATAGCATTCAGCCCCAGCATTTT. Amino acids: CASSLRTGNSIQPQHF.

This clonotype has just a few counts. The chain recombines TRBV2 with TRBJ2-7; no firm D call. The CDR3 length is 13 residues. Germline CDR1 is SNHLY and CDR2 is FYNNEI. Trimming removed 6 bases at V and 3 bases at J, with 12 bases between. DNA of the CDR3: TGTGCCAGCAGGGACCCCTGGGGCTACGAGCAGTACTTC. This codes for CASRDPWGYEQYF.

Points on this clonotype: A much larger clone sits a single nucleotide away, making a read error possible. The rearrangement links TRBV23-1 to TRBJ1-5; the match to TRBD1 covers 8 bases. TRBV23-1 is treated as an ORF (open reading frame) with a function not yet certain. This CDR3 is built from 14 residues. For the CDR3, the DNA is TGCGCCAGCAGTGGACAGGGAGGCAATCAGCCCAAGCATTTT. Translating it yields CASSGQGGNQPKHF.

This clonotype was seen a handful of times. The rearrangement links TRBV12-3 or TRBV12-4 to TRBJ1-3; D uncertain. The CDR3 is 15 residues long. The ends were cut back, 3 bases at V and 1 base at J, with 10 bases in the middle. CDR3 coding DNA: TGTGCCAGCAGTTTGGTCAGGCTATCTGGAAACACCATATATTTT. Protein product: CASSLVRLSGNTIYF.

The chain links TRBV2 to TRBJ1-6, with a tentative D call TRBD1 (5 bases). In germline, CDR1 is SNHLY, CDR2 FYNNEI. The CDR3 spans 15 residues. Trimming left V 1 base short and J 9 bases short, with 13 bases between. The DNA of the CDR3 is TGTGCCAGCAGTGAAGAGGAGGCCGGGACTTCACCCCTCCACTTT. Protein: CASSEEEAGTSPLHF.

The V call is TRBV2, the J call TRBJ1-1; a weak D match, TRBD1 (5 bases). CDR3 size: 13 residues. Germline V gives CDR1 SNHLY, CDR2 FYNNEI. V was pared by 4 bases and J by 10 bases, with 16 bases between. CDR3 loop: CASSVLQAGGAFF. The CDR3 coding sequence is TGTGCCAGCAGTGTCCTTCAGGCGGGGGGAGCTTTCTTT.

The table lists this clonotype with many counts. The J gene is TRBJ2-3, the V gene TRBV7-2; maybe TRBD1 (5 bases). CDR1 and CDR2 from the germline V gene are SGHTA and FQGNSA. The CDR3 contains 14 residues. Trimming took off 5 bases at V and 4 bases at J, with 13 bases between the two ends. CDR3 loop: CASSLDRASDTQYF. In nucleotides, the CDR3 is TGTGCCAGCAGCCTCGACAGAGCTTCAGATACGCAGTATTTT.

This clonotype appeared a few times. The genes are TRBV20-1 and TRBJ1-5; D gene uncertain. The CDR3 spans 14 residues. V was shortened by 5 bases and J by 1 base, with 12 bases between the two germline ends. CDR1 is DFQATT and CDR2 is SNEGSKA in the germline V gene (reference sequence). CDR3 in DNA: TGCAGTGCTGCCGAACAACGGAGCAATCAGCCCCAGCATTTT. Translation gives CSAAEQRSNQPQHF.

This clonotype showed up just a few times. The rearrangement joins TRBV20-1 to TRBJ2-1, with a tentative D call TRBD2 (6 bases). V shed 3 bases and J shed 2 bases, with 11 bases lying between them. The CDR3 loop spans 14 amino acids. Germline lookup yields CDR1 DFQATT and CDR2 SNEGSKA (reference sequence). The CDR3 coding sequence is TGCAGTGCTAGGGCGGGGTCAACCTACAATGAGCAGTTCTTC. It codes for CSARAGSTYNEQFF.

The rearrangement links TRBV29-1 to TRBJ2-1, with D uncertain. The CDR3 runs to 12 residues. Trimming shortened V by 3 bases and J by 7 bases, and 10 bases separated the two germline ends. Germline CDR1 reads SQVTM; CDR2 reads ANQGSEA. CDR3 bases: TGCAGCGTTGACGGGCAGTTAAATGAGCAGTTCTTC. This sequence encodes CSVDGQLNEQFF.

The chain employs TRBV2 and TRBJ2-7; D ambiguous. V gave up 7 bases and J gave up 4 bases, with 8 bases separating them. Germline V CDR1 and CDR2: SNHLY, FYNNEI. The CDR3 is 11 amino acids. The CDR3 spells CASTDVYEQYF. CDR3 nucleotides: TGTGCCAGCACTGACGTATACGAGCAGTACTTC.

This clonotype was picked up a small number of times. The chain uses TRBV6-5 and TRBJ1-5; 8 positions match TRBD1. The CDR3 length is 16 residues. J gave up 1 base and V 4 bases, and 6 bases lay outside the gene matches. CDR1 MNHEY and CDR2 SVGAGI come from the germline V gene. The DNA for the CDR3 is TGTGCCAGCAGTTCAGGGGGCTCACGAAGCAATCAGCCCCAGCATTTT. Amino acids: CASSSGGSRSNQPQHF.

This clonotype was recorded many times. The chain is built from TRBV7-8 and TRBJ2-5; possibly TRBD2 for D (5 bases). Trimming took off 3 bases at V and 4 bases at J, with 15 bases between the two ends. Germline values: CDR1 SGHVS, CDR2 FQNEAQ. The CDR3 consists of 15 residues. CDR3 DNA: TGTGCCAGCAGCTTCAAACCCGCTAGCAGAGAGACCCAGTACTTC. Translated, it gives CASSFKPASRETQYF.

This clonotype was counted a few times. The chain joins TRBV4-1 to TRBJ1-1, with a tentative D call TRBD1 (5 bases). The V and J ends lost 0 bases and 0 bases respectively, with 5 bases between them. The CDR3 has 14 amino acids. Germline CDR1 and CDR2: MGHRA and YSYEKL. CDR3 region: CASSQDRVNTEAFF. The DNA for the CDR3 is TGCGCCAGCAGCCAAGACAGGGTGAACACTGAAGCTTTCTTT.

This clonotype was observed a handful of times. The chain uses TRBV7-9 and TRBJ1-2; the D gene is possibly TRBD1 (6 bases). Per germline, CDR1 SEHNR and CDR2 FQNEAQ (reference sequence). V was trimmed by 5 bases and J by 5 bases, leaving 15 bases between them. The CDR3 is made up of 14 amino acids. In nucleotides, the CDR3 is TGTGCCAGCAGCCGTCAAGGGGGAGGATATGGCTACACCTTC. Translation gives CASSRQGGGYGYTF.

This clonotype was seen more than once but under ten times. The V gene is TRBV5-6, the J gene TRBJ2-7; maybe TRBD1 (6 bases). The V end lost 3 bases, the J end lost 2 bases, and 18 bases lay between the germline ends. Germline CDR1 is SGHDT and CDR2 is YYEEEE. CDR3 length: 16 residues. The CDR3 here is CASSYQPGENTYEQYF. DNA of the CDR3: TGTGCCAGCAGCTACCAACCAGGGGAGAATACCTACGAGCAGTACTTC. Full variable domain (remainder filled in from reference TRBV5-6 and TRBJ2-7): DAGVTQSPTHLIKTRGQQVTLRCSPKSGHDTVSWYQQALGQGPQFIFQYYEEEERQRGNFPDRFSGHQFPNYSSELNVNALLLGDSALYLCASSYQPGENTYEQYFGPGTRLTVT.

This clonotype has a count of ten or more. The chain joins TRBV12-3 or TRBV12-4 to TRBJ2-1, with 8 bases fitting TRBD1. The trim removed 6 bases at V and 4 bases at J, leaving 5 bases unmatched. This CDR3 has 14 residues. In nucleotides, the CDR3 is TGTGCCAGCAGGATCACAGGGGGATACAATGAGCAGTTCTTC. This gives the protein CASRITGGYNEQFF.

This chain links TRBV14 with TRBJ2-1; a possible D gene is TRBD2 (5 bases). The CDR3 consists of 14 residues. From germline, CDR1 is SGHDN and CDR2 FVKESK. The V end was cut by 5 bases, the J end by 0 bases, with 8 bases between. The CDR3 DNA sequence: TGTGCCAGCAGCTCCGAGGGCTCCTACAATGAGCAGTTCTTC. Its translation: CASSSEGSYNEQFF.

This clonotype showed up just a few times. V gene TRBV7-9 combines with J gene TRBJ2-1; D is unresolved. Germline-derived CDR1 and CDR2 are SEHNR and FQNEAQ (reference sequence). Trimming left V 11 bases short and J 7 bases short, with 15 bases between. The CDR3 covers 12 residues. CDR3 sequence: CAGQANQNEQFF. CDR3 DNA: TGTGCCGGGCAGGCGAACCAGAATGAGCAGTTCTTC.

This clonotype was detected only a few times. This sequence joins TRBV19 and TRBJ2-4, with D perhaps TRBD2 (6 bases). The CDR3 length is 16 residues. Germline V gene data show CDR1 as LNHDA and CDR2 as SQIVND (reference sequence). V shed 5 bases and J shed 8 bases, with 22 bases lying between them. Written as DNA, the CDR3 is TGTGCCAGTAGTTCCGGGACTTTGCCGGGGAAAGACATTCAGTACTTC. The encoded protein is CASSSGTLPGKDIQYF.

This clonotype is judged medium-sized. The chain recombines TRBV5-1 with TRBJ2-2, with D possibly matching TRBD1 (5 bases). The germline V and J ends were trimmed by 3 bases and 1 base, with 7 bases remaining between them. Germline values: CDR1 SGHRS, CDR2 YFSETQ. The CDR3 is 14 amino acids. CDR3 sequence reads: CASSWGLNTGELFF. In DNA, the CDR3 is TGCGCCAGCAGCTGGGGCTTGAACACCGGGGAGCTGTTTTTT.

There are many counts of this clonotype. The chain recombines TRBV5-1 with TRBJ2-1, with 14 bases that match TRBD2. CDR1 SGHRS and CDR2 YFSETQ come from the germline V gene. J lost 8 bases, V lost 7 bases, and 2 bases had no gene match. The CDR3 consists of 13 residues. CDR3 sequence (DNA): TGCGCCAGCGGACTAGCGGGGGGCTATGAGCAGTTCTTC. Translating it yields CASGLAGGYEQFF.

This clonotype was counted many times. The chain carries TRBV5-4 and TRBJ2-2; D gene uncertain. Trimming left V 0 bases short and J 0 bases short, with 9 bases between. Per germline, CDR1 SGHNT and CDR2 YYREEE (reference sequence). The CDR3 is 16 residues long. CDR3 sequence (DNA): TGTGCCAGCAGCTTGGGGACGCTGGCGAACACCGGGGAGCTGTTTTTT. This encodes CASSLGTLANTGELFF.

This clonotype appeared a few times. The chain couples TRBV10-3 to TRBJ1-1, with 10 bases matching TRBD1. V lost 8 bases to trimming and J lost 1 base; unmatched junction nucleotides: 4. The CDR3 runs to 14 residues. Germline CDR1 reads ENHRY; CDR2 reads SYGVKD. Here the CDR3 DNA reads TGTGCCATCCAGCGACAGGGGGCGAACACTGAAGCTTTCTTT. Residues: CAIQRQGANTEAFF.